This passage covers 4 T cell receptor beta chains from one sample sequenced in a study of T cells after yellow fever vaccination. TCRdb used MiXCR to reprocess the 5' RACE reads, holding one entry per CDR3 protein. The top ten clones hold 24% of a sample with 300,000 to 350,000 distinct CDR3 sequences, approximately 3.9% of them seen once. The sequenced sample was PBMCs, obtained 5 days after the yellow fever booster vaccination. These receptors all stem from a man younger than 35 who received the YFV17D yellow fever vaccine.

This clonotype was counted many times. This chain links TRBV15 with TRBJ1-3, with D perhaps matching TRBD1 (5 bases). The V end lost 1 base, the J end lost 1 base, and 8 bases lay between the germline ends. There are 15 residues in the CDR3. Germline CDR1 reads LNHNV; CDR2 reads YYDKDF (reference sequence). The CDR3 sequence: CATSRGGVSGNTIYF. The CDR3 DNA sequence: TGTGCCACCAGCAGAGGGGGGGTATCTGGAAACACCATATATTTT.

CDR3 region: CAISEHRAANYGYTF. In DNA form, the CDR3 reads TGTGCCATCAGTGAGCACCGGGCAGCTAACTATGGCTACACCTTC. The V gene is TRBV10-3, the J gene TRBJ1-2; D unclear. With 2 bases removed from V and 0 bases from J, the gap between germline ends came to 10 bases. CDR3 size: 15 residues. Germline values: CDR1 ENHRY, CDR2 SYGVKD.

There are many counts of this clonotype. This sequence joins TRBV7-9 and TRBJ2-1; maybe TRBD1 (5 bases). Trimming took off 1 base at V and 8 bases at J, with 9 bases between the two ends. This CDR3 is 13 amino acids long. Germline V gives CDR1 SEHNR, CDR2 FQNEAQ (reference sequence). For the CDR3, the DNA is TGTGCCAGCAGCTTAGGAACAGGTTATGAGCAGTTCTTC. Translation gives CASSLGTGYEQFF.

The genes are TRBV11-2 and TRBJ2-5, with 13 bases identical to TRBD2. The CDR3 spans 15 residues. The germline gives CDR1 SGHAT, CDR2 FQNNGV. Unmatched junction bases numbered 3, after V lost 4 bases and J lost 4 bases. CDR3 in amino acids: CASSSGLAGAETQYF. The CDR3 DNA follows: TGTGCCAGCAGCTCAGGACTAGCGGGGGCAGAGACCCAGTACTTC.